This T cell receptor beta chain originates from a study of cytomegalovirus exposure and HLA in healthy donors. The donors gave bone marrow, and they were healthy. In nominal health when sampled, donors likely had unrecorded immune exposures nonetheless. General study points: In an earlier analysis, about 87% or about 30%: the productive usage of most TCR beta V segments.

The CDR3 has 15 amino acids. Germline V gene data show CDR1 as LGHNA and CDR2 as YSLEER. Concerning this clone itself: No antigen is known for it.

The primer mix had 60 Vbeta and 13 Jbeta primers. Clones were sequenced by immunoSEQ multiplex PCR, and TCRdb holds only the in-frame ones, with some missing. The sample consists of 90,000 to 110,000 clones, around four fifths of them appearing once. This chain joins TRBV4-3 and TRBJ2-5; 9 bases are shared with TRBD1. The end of the DNA is better explained by TRBJ2-7, so the J call may be wrong. This TCR was sampled from a woman in her forties or fifties in good health and CMV-seropositive. The sequenced material came from PBMCs. The CDR3 loop reads CASSQDIGQGYEQYF. The CDR3 DNA is TGCGCCAGCAGCCAAGATATAGGACAGGGGTACGAGCAGTACTTC.